This record concerns one T cell receptor (beta chain) sequence. Repertoires were generated with immunoSEQ multiplex PCR, while TCRdb's copy carries only in-frame clones and drops some. The profile covers around 75,000 clones, with around 74% appearing a single time and about 5.4% taken by the ten largest. This sample is part of a study of blood T cell repertoires in COVID-19. Study summary: The origin of the acute and convalescent COVID-19 samples was the United States, Italy and Spain.

Sequences were obtained from peripheral blood. This sequence was found in a woman older than 75 with active or convalescent COVID-19.

The CDR3 DNA reads as TGTGCCAGCAGCCCAGGACAGGGGGCAAACGAGCAGTACTTC. Amino acid sequence: CASSPGQGANEQYF. The chain couples TRBV7-3 to TRBJ2-7, with 11 positions matching TRBD1. CDR3 length: 14 amino acids. Trimming took 5 bases from V and 5 from J; bases not matched to a gene: 5. CDR1 is SGHTA, CDR2 FQGTGA, per germline.